This T cell receptor beta chain was found in a study of CD8 T cells in ankylosing spondylitis (dated by TCRdb to about 2017). About the study as a whole: The study profiled T cell receptor beta repertoires in healthy donors and ankylosing spondylitis patients to find disease-linked TCR variants. The full study cohort comprised around 25 ankylosing spondylitis patients and about 110 healthy donors. Peripheral blood was sampled, and synovial fluid was also collected from ankylosing spondylitis patients.

General conclusions and limits of the study: Some motif variants had previously been reported in the synovial fluid and blood of reactive arthritis patients, which suggests shared mechanisms of disease initiation. Significant enrichment of the disease-linked clones was reported in matched synovial fluid samples from ankylosing spondylitis patients. A TCR beta motif made up of under ten highly homologous amino acid variants appeared to be characteristic of blood from ankylosing spondylitis patients. The disease-linked clones showed a CD8+ phenotype and occurred at relatively low frequencies in peripheral blood.

Deletion took 4 bases off V and 1 base off J, with a span of 10 bases between the germline ends. From the cysteine through the phenylalanine, the CDR3 covers 14 amino acids. Only CDR3 DNA is held: 42 bases, read in frame from base 1. This clonotype was counted only a few times. What this receptor recognizes is not known. Base qualities were left out, and no much larger clone turns up one base away. TCRdb lists the instrument as Illumina HiSeq 2500. Quantitative 5'-RACE with molecular barcodes was the method used to prepare the TCR beta libraries. The original methods were these. A new computational method, built on a probabilistic model of VDJ rearrangement, was used to identify disease-linked TCR variants. The public sequencing data were trimmed at Q25 with fastp and processed into clonotypes with MiXCR by TCRdb, which kept only in-frame beta chains. A single entry per CDR3 protein holds the most common genes and DNA from its merged rows. The V and J calls reflect TCRdb's pipeline rather than the authors' work. This sample comprises a few hundred thousand distinct CDR3 sequences, about 22% of them detected only once. The ten biggest clones cover 15% to 20% of the sample.

Sequenced material: blood, either unsorted or a sorted T cell fraction (not recorded which). This TCR derives from a male donor with ankylosing spondylitis. The sequence links TRBV12-3 or TRBV12-4 to TRBJ1-1, and TRBD1 may be the D gene, going by 6 matching bases. The nucleotide sequence is TGTGCCAGCAGTTCAACAGGGAGGAACACTGAAGCTTTCTTT. This codes for CASSSTGRNTEAFF.